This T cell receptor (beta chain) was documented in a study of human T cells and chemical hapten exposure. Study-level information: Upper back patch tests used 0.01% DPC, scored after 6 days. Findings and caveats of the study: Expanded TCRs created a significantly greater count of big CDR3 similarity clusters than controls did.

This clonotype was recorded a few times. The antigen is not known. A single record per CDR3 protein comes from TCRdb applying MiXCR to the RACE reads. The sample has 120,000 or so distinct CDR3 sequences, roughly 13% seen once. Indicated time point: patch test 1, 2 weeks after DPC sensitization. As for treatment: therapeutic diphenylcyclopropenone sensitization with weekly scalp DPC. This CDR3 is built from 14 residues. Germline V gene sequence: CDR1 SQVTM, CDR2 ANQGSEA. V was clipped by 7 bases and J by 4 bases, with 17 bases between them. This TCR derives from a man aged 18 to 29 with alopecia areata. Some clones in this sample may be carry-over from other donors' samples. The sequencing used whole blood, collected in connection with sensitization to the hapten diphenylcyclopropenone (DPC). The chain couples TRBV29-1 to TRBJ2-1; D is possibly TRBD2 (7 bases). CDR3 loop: CSAFGGGAYNEQFF. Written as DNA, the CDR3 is TGCAGCGCCTTCGGAGGGGGGGCTTACAATGAGCAGTTCTTC.